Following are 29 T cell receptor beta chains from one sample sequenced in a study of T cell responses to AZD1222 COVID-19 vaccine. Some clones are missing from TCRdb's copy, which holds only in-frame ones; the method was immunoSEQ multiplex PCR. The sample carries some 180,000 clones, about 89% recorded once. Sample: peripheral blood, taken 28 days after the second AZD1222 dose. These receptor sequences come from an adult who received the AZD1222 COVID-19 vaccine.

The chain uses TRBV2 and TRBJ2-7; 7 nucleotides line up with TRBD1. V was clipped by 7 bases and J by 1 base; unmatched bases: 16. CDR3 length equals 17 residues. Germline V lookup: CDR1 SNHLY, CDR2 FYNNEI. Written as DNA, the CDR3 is TGTGCCAGCACTAGCCCCTTCCTAGGGGGCAAATCCTACGAGCAGTACTTC. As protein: CASTSPFLGGKSYEQYF. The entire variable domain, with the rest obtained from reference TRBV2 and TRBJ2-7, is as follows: EPEVTQTPSHQVTQMGQEVILRCVPISNHLYFYWYRQILGQKVEFLVSFYNNEISEKSEIFDDQFSVERPDGSNFTLKIRSTKLEDSAMYFCASTSPFLGGKSYEQYFGPGTRLTVT.

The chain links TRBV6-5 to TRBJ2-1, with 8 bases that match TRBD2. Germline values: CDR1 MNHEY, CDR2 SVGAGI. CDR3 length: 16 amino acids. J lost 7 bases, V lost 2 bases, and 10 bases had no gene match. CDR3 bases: TGTGCCAGCAGTTACGGCCCGGGGACTAGACAAAATGAGCAGTTCTTC. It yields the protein CASSYGPGTRQNEQFF.

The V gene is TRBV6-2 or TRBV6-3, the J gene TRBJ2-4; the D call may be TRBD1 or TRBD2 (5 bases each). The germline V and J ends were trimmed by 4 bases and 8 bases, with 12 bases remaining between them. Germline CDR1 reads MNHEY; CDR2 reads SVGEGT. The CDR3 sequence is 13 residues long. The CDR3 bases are TGTGCCAGCAGTTCCCCCAGGGACGACATTCAGTACTTC. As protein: CASSSPRDDIQYF.

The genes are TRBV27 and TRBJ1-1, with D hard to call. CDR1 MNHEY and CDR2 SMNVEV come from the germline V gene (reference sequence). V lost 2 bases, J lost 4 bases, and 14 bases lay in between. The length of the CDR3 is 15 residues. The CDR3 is CASSLQSLEGTEAFF. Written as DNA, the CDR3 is TGTGCCAGCAGTTTACAGTCGCTGGAGGGCACTGAAGCTTTCTTT.

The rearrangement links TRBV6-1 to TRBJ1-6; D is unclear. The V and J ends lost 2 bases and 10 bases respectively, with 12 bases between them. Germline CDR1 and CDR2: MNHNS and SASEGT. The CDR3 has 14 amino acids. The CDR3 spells CASSEIGPESPLHF. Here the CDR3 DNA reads TGTGCCAGCAGTGAAATTGGTCCGGAATCACCCCTCCACTTT.

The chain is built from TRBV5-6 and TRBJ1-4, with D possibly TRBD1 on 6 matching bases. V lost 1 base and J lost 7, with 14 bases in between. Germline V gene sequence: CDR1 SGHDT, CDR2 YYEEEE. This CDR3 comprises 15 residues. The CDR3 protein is CASSLNGGGFEKLFF. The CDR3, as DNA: TGTGCCAGCAGCTTGAACGGGGGCGGGTTTGAAAAACTGTTTTTT. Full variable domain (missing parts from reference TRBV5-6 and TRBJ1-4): DAGVTQSPTHLIKTRGQQVTLRCSPKSGHDTVSWYQQALGQGPQFIFQYYEEEERQRGNFPDRFSGHQFPNYSSELNVNALLLGDSALYLCASSLNGGGFEKLFFGSGTQLSVL.

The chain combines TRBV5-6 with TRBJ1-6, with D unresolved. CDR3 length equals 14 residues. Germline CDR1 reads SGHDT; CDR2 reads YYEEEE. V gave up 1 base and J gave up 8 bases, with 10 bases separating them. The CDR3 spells CASSLSTRDSPLHF. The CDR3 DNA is TGTGCCAGCAGCTTGAGCACGCGGGATTCACCCCTCCACTTT.

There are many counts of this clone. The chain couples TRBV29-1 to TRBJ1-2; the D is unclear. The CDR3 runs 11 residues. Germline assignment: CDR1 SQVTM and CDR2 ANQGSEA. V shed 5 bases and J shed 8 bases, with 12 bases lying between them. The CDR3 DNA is TGCAGCGTTCGGGCCGTTCAGGGCTACACCTTC. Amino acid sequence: CSVRAVQGYTF.

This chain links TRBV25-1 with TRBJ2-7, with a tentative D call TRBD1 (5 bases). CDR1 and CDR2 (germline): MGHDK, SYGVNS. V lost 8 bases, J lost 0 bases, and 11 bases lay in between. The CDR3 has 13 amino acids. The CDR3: CASSRQGSYEQYF. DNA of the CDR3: TGTGCCAGCTCCCGCCAGGGCTCCTACGAGCAGTACTTC.

The CDR3 reads CASSQSGLDEQYF. CDR3 DNA sequence: TGCGCCAGCAGTCAATCGGGGCTAGACGAGCAGTACTTC. V and J are TRBV23-1 and TRBJ2-7; a possible D gene is TRBD1 (5 bases). TRBV23-1 is an ORF; its function is uncertain. V dropped 0 bases and J dropped 5 bases, with 8 bases sitting between them. This CDR3 region has 13 residues.

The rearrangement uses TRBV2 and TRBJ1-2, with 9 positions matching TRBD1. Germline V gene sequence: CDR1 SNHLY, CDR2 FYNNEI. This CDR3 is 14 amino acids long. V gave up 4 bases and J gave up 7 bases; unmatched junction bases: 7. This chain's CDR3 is CASSAGTGKGGYTF. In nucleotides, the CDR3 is TGTGCCAGCAGTGCAGGGACAGGGAAGGGTGGCTACACCTTC.

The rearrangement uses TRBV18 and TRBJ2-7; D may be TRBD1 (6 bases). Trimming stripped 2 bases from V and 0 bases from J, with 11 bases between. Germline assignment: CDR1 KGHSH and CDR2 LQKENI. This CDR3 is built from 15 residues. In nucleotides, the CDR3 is TGTGCCAGCTCACCAGGACAGCCTAGCTCCTACGAGCAGTACTTC. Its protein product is CASSPGQPSSYEQYF.

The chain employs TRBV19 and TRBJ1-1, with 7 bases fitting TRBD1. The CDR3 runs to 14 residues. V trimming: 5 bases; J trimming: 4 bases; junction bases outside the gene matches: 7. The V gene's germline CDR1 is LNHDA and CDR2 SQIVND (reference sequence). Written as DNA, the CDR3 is TGTGCCAGTAGTGGCAGGGGGGAGACCACTGAAGCTTTCTTT. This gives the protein CASSGRGETTEAFF. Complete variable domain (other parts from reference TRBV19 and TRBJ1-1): DGGITQSPKYLFRKEGQNVTLSCEQNLNHDAMYWYRQDPGQGLRLIYYSQIVNDFQKGDIAEGYSVSREKKESFPLTVTSAQKNPTAFYLCASSGRGETTEAFFGQGTRLTVV.

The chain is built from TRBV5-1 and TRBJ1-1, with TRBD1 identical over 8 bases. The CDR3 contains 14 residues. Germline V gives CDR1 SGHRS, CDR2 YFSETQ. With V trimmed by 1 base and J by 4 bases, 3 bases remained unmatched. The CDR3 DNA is TGCGCCAGCAGCTTGACCGGGACAGGCACTGAAGCTTTCTTT. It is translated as CASSLTGTGTEAFF.

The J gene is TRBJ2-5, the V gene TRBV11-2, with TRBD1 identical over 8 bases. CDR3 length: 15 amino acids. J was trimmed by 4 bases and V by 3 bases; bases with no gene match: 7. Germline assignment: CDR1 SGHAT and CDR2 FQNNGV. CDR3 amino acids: CASSLLAGGRETQYF. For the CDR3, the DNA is TGTGCCAGCAGCTTGTTGGCAGGGGGCAGAGAGACCCAGTACTTC.

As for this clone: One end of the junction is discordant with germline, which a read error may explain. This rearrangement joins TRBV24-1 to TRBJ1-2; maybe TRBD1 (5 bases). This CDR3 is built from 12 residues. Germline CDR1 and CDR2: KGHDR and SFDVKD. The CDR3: CATSDYGRAFAF. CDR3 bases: TGTGCCACCAGTGATTACGGCAGGGCTTTCGCCTTC.

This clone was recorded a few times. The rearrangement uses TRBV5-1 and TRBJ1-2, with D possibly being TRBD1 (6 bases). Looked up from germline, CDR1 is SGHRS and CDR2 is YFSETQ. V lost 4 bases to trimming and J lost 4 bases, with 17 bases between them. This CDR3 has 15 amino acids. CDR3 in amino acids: CASSETGSLSYGYTF. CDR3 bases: TGCGCCAGCAGCGAAACAGGGAGTTTGAGCTATGGCTACACCTTC. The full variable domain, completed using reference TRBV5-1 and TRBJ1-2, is KAGVTQTPRYLIKTRGQQVTLSCSPISGHRSVSWYQQTPGQGLQFLFEYFSETQRNKGNFPGRFSGRQFSNSRSEMNVSTLELGDSALYLCASSETGSLSYGYTFGSGTRLTVV.

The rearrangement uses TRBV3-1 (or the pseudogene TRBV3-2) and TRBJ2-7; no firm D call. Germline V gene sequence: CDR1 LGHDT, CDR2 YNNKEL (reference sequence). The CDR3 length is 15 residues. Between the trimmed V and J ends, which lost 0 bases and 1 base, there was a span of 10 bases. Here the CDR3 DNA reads TGTGCCAGCAGCCAAGATCCAGCCTATTCCTACGAGCAGTACTTC. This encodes CASSQDPAYSYEQYF.

CDR3 bases: TGTGCCAGCAGCCAGGGGAAGCGTTACACCGGGGAGCTGTTTTTT. It is translated as CASSQGKRYTGELFF. The chain employs TRBV4-2 and TRBJ2-2, with D uncertain. CDR3 length equals 15 residues. Germline assignment: CDR1 LGHNA and CDR2 YNFKEQ. Between the trimmed V and J ends, which lost 3 bases and 3 bases, there was a span of 11 bases.

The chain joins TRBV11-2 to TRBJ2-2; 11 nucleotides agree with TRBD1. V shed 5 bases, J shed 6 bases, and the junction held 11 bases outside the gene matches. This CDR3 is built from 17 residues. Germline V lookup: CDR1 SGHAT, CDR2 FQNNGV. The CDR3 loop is CASSPTDRGLQAGELFF. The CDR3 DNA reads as TGTGCCAGCAGCCCCACGGACAGGGGGCTCCAAGCCGGGGAGCTGTTTTTT.

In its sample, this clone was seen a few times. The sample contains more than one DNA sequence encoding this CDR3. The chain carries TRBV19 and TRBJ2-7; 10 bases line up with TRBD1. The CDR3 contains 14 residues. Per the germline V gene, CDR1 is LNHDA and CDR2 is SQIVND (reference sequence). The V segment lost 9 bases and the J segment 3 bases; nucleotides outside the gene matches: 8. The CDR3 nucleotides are TGTGCCAGCACCCCGACAGGGGGCTTCTACGAGCAGTACTTC. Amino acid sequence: CASTPTGGFYEQYF.

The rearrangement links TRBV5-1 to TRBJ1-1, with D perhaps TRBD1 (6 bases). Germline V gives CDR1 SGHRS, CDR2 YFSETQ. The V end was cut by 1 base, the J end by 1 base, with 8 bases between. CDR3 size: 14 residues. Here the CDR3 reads CASSLLGQNTEAFF. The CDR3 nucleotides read TGCGCCAGCAGCTTGCTGGGACAGAACACTGAAGCTTTCTTT.

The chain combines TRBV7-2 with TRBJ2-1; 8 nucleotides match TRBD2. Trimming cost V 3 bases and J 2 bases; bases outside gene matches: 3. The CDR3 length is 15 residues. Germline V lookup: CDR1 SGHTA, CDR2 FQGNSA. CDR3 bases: TGTGCCAGCAGCTTTCGCGGGGGGACCTACAATGAGCAGTTCTTC. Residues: CASSFRGGTYNEQFF.

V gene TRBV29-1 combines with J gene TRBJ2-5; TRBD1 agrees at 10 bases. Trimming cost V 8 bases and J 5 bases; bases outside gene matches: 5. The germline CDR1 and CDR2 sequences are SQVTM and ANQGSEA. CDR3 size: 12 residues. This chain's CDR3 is CSSWDRGETQYF. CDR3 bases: TGCAGCTCGTGGGACAGGGGCGAGACCCAGTACTTC.

The CDR3, as DNA: TGTGCCAGCAGTTACTCGTTTCACGCCCGCAAGAACACTGAAGCTTTCTTT. This translates into CASSYSFHARKNTEAFF. V is TRBV6-2 or TRBV6-3 and J is TRBJ1-1; D uncertain. This CDR3 has 17 amino acids. Germline CDR1 and CDR2: MNHEY and SVGEGT. V lost 0 bases to trimming and J lost 1 base, with 15 bases between them.

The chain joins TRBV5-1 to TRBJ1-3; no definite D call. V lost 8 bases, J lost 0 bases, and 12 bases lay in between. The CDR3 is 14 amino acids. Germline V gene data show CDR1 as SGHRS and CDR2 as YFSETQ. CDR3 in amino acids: CASSKSSSGNTIYF. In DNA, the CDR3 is TGCGCCAGTAGTAAGTCGAGCTCTGGAAACACCATATATTTT.

CDR3 coding DNA: TGTGCCAGCAGCGTCGCGGGGGACAGGGCCGTACCAAATTCACCCCTCCACTTT. Protein sequence: CASSVAGDRAVPNSPLHF. The V call is TRBV9, the J call TRBJ1-6, with 9 positions matching TRBD1. This CDR3 contains 18 residues. The V gene's germline CDR1 is SGDLS and CDR2 YYNGEE. The V segment lost 2 bases and the J segment 7 bases; nucleotides outside the gene matches: 13.

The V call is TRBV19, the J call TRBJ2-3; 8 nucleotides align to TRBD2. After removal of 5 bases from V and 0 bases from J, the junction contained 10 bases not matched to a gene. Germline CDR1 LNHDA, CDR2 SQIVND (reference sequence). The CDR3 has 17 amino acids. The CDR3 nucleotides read TGTGCCAGTAGTCCCTACGGGGGGGGGACTAGCACAGATACGCAGTATTTT. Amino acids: CASSPYGGGTSTDTQYF.

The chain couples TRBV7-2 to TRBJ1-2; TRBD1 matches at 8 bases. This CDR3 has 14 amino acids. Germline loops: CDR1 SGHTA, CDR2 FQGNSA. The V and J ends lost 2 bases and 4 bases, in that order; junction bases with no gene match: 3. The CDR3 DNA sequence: TGTGCCAGCAGCTTATCCACAGGGGGCTATGGCTACACCTTC. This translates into CASSLSTGGYGYTF.